Shown below are 28 T cell receptor beta chains from a single sample sequenced in a study of T-cell reconstitution after alpha-beta-depleted transplantation in children. Unique molecular identifiers were built into the TCRbeta library. Using its own MiXCR run on the PCR reads, TCRdb lists one record per CDR3 protein. The sample has almost 500,000 distinct CDR3 sequences; 12% are singletons. Sequenced here: PBMCs from the stem cell graft donor, sampled from the stem cell graft. The receptors come from a human donor who donated a stem cell graft to a child with combined immunodeficiency.

This clonotype occurred many times. The rearrangement uses TRBV7-3 and TRBJ2-2; 8 bases are shared with TRBD2. The J segment lost 7 bases and the V segment lost 3 bases, leaving 1 base of the junction unmatched. Germline-derived CDR1 and CDR2 are SGHTA and FQGTGA. The CDR3 covers 13 residues. As DNA, the CDR3 is TGTGCCAGCAGCTTTGCGGGGGGCGGGGAGCTGTTTTTT. Translated: CASSFAGGGELFF.

The V and J genes are TRBV7-9 and TRBJ2-1, with D possibly TRBD1 on 5 matching bases. The CDR3 contains 15 residues. V shed 5 bases and J shed 5 bases, with 16 bases lying between them. Germline values: CDR1 SEHNR, CDR2 FQNEAQ (reference sequence). The CDR3 DNA reads as TGTGCCAGCAGCCTAGGCAGGGTGAGAAACAATGAGCAGTTCTTC. This sequence encodes CASSLGRVRNNEQFF.

There are many counts of this clonotype. The rearrangement joins TRBV7-9 to TRBJ1-5; D unresolved. CDR1 is SEHNR, CDR2 FQNEAQ, per germline (reference sequence). The CDR3 contains 13 residues. Trimming removed 0 bases at V and 7 bases at J, with 7 bases between. Written as DNA, the CDR3 is TGTGCCAGCAGCTTAGCCCGGGGACAGCCCCAGCATTTT. This gives the protein CASSLARGQPQHF.

This clonotype was counted only a few times. This chain uses TRBV30 with TRBJ2-1, with 9 nucleotides matching TRBD1. This CDR3 contains 13 residues. Per the germline V gene, CDR1 is GTSNPN and CDR2 is SVGIG (reference sequence). V shed 6 bases and J 13 bases; nucleotides not matched to a gene: 13. The CDR3 DNA is TGTGCCTGTAACCTCCGGGACAGGGCGGCTCAGTTCTTC. It translates to CACNLRDRAAQFF.

This clonotype was seen many times. The V and J genes are TRBV29-1 and TRBJ2-1, with D possibly TRBD2 on 5 matching bases. The germline V gene has CDR1 SQVTM and CDR2 ANQGSEA. The CDR3 loop spans 11 amino acids. V dropped 8 bases and J dropped 3 bases, with 8 bases sitting between them. CDR3 protein: CSSGNYNEQFF. The CDR3 coding sequence is TGCAGCTCGGGAAACTACAATGAGCAGTTCTTC.

The J gene is TRBJ1-1, the V gene TRBV21-1. TRBV21-1 corresponds to a pseudogene. This CDR3 is built from 14 residues. CDR3 in DNA: TGTGCCAGCAGCAAAAAATCCCGTCTATACGAAGCTTTCTTT. It specifies CASSKKSRLYEAFF.

The chain uses TRBV29-1 and TRBJ2-3, with TRBD1 identical over 8 bases. Germline V lookup: CDR1 SQVTM, CDR2 ANQGSEA. V dropped 7 bases and J dropped 6; count of bases not matched to a gene: 9. This CDR3 has 13 residues. The CDR3 here is CSGDRGVWDTQYF. The CDR3 DNA reads as TGCAGCGGAGACAGGGGAGTTTGGGATACGCAGTATTTT.

In its sample, this clonotype was seen a few times. The rearrangement uses TRBV29-1 and TRBJ1-1; TRBD1 is a possible D gene (6 bases). The CDR3 is 15 residues long. Germline V gene lookup returns CDR1 SQVTM and CDR2 ANQGSEA. V was pared by 7 bases and J by 5 bases, with 23 bases between. CDR3: CSAAWWGAKGTEAFF. CDR3 bases: TGCAGCGCCGCCTGGTGGGGGGCCAAAGGAACTGAAGCTTTCTTT.

This clonotype was detected ten times or more. The rearrangement links TRBV6-2 or TRBV6-3 to TRBJ2-7; no clear D gene. The CDR3 loop spans 11 amino acids. Per the germline V gene, CDR1 is MNHEY and CDR2 is SVGEGT. Trimming removed 6 bases at V and 3 bases at J, with 6 bases between. CDR3 sequence: CASSHRYEQYF. CDR3 sequence (DNA): TGTGCCAGCAGCCATCGCTACGAGCAGTACTTC.

This chain connects TRBV2 to TRBJ1-4; weak D call: TRBD1 (6 bases). Germline V CDR1 and CDR2: SNHLY, FYNNEI. V lost 5 bases, J lost 4 bases, and 14 bases lay in between. The CDR3 runs to 15 residues. CDR3 sequence (DNA): TGTGCCAGCAGTCTCCAAGGACAGATTAATGAAAAACTGTTTTTT. Translation: CASSLQGQINEKLFF.

This clonotype was detected many times. This chain joins TRBV27 and TRBJ2-5, with D tentatively TRBD1 or TRBD2 (6 bases each). Germline V gene sequence: CDR1 MNHEY, CDR2 SMNVEV (reference sequence). This CDR3 has 15 amino acids. Between the trimmed V and J ends, which lost 0 bases and 6 bases, there was a span of 14 bases. CDR3 DNA sequence: TGTGCCAGCAGTTTATCCTGGGGGGCAGGAAAGACCCAGTACTTC. Translating gives CASSLSWGAGKTQYF.

The rearrangement uses TRBV27 and TRBJ2-3; perhaps TRBD2 as D (7 bases). Per the germline V gene, CDR1 is MNHEY and CDR2 is SMNVEV (reference sequence). The CDR3 has 12 amino acids. V was cut by 7 bases and J by 6 bases, with 11 bases left in between. The CDR3 reads CASKKGGDTQYF. In DNA, the CDR3 is TGTGCCAGCAAAAAGGGGGGGGATACGCAGTATTTT.

On this clonotype: The junction does not match germline at one end; this may be a read error. The CDR3 bases are TGTGCCAGCAGTTTATCGGGGGGGGGCTACGATGAGCAGTTCTTC. As protein: CASSLSGGGYDEQFF. The chain carries TRBV27 and TRBJ2-1; D possibly corresponds to TRBD2 (7 bases). The CDR3 covers 15 residues. Germline loops: CDR1 MNHEY, CDR2 SMNVEV (reference sequence).

This clonotype has at least ten counts. The V and J genes are TRBV20-1 and TRBJ2-7; D is ambiguous. Trimming removed 1 base at V and 0 bases at J, with 22 bases between. The CDR3 contains 18 residues. CDR1 is DFQATT, CDR2 SNEGSKA, per germline (reference sequence). DNA of the CDR3: TGCAGTGCTAGAGGGTCGGGTGTCATTCGACGTCTCTCCTACGAGCAGTACTTC. Protein sequence: CSARGSGVIRRLSYEQYF.

This clonotype was counted many times. V usage is TRBV12-3 or TRBV12-4 and J usage is TRBJ1-5; D call uncertain. V lost 11 bases and J lost 0, with 14 bases in between. The CDR3 is made up of 14 amino acids. DNA of the CDR3: TGTGCCTGCACGGAGGCATATAGCAATCAGCCCCAGCATTTT. It yields the protein CACTEAYSNQPQHF.

The chain recombines TRBV7-2 with TRBJ2-3; TRBD1 matches 7 bases. The V gene's germline CDR1 is SGHTA and CDR2 FQGNSA. V shed 4 bases and J 4 bases; nucleotides not matched to a gene: 5. This CDR3 spans 14 amino acids. The CDR3 loop is CASSSDRDPDTQYF. The CDR3 DNA reads as TGTGCCAGCAGCTCCGACAGGGACCCAGATACGCAGTATTTT. Drawing the rest from reference TRBV7-2 and TRBJ2-3, the complete variable domain is GAGVSQSPSNKVTEKGKDVELRCDPISGHTALYWYRQSLGQGLEFLIYFQGNSAPDKSGLPSDRFSAERTGGSVSTLTIQRTQQEDSAVYLCASSSDRDPDTQYFGPGTRLTVL.

Only a few counts were recorded for this clonotype. The genes are TRBV7-9 and TRBJ2-6; 9 bases line up with TRBD1. Germline V gene lookup returns CDR1 SEHNR and CDR2 FQNEAQ (reference sequence). The J segment lost 1 base and the V segment lost 7 bases, leaving 5 bases of the junction unmatched. The CDR3 is 16 amino acids. The CDR3 nucleotides are TGTGCCAGCACCGGACAGGGGCGTTCTGGGGCCAACGTCCTGACTTTC. It encodes CASTGQGRSGANVLTF. Looking up the rest from reference TRBV7-9 and TRBJ2-6 gives the full variable domain: DTGVSQNPRHKITKRGQNVTFRCDPISEHNRLYWYRQTLGQGPEFLTYFQNEAQLEKSRLLSDRFSAERPKGSFSTLEIQRTEQGDSAMYLCASTGQGRSGANVLTFGAGSRLTVL.

The J gene is TRBJ2-1, the V gene TRBV12-3 or TRBV12-4, with D unresolved. The CDR3 runs 15 residues. V lost 7 bases, J lost 2 bases, and 15 bases lay in between. CDR3 in amino acids: CASTKDAAAYNEQFF. In nucleotides, the CDR3 is TGTGCCAGCACCAAGGACGCCGCGGCCTACAATGAGCAGTTCTTC.

This chain joins TRBV2 and TRBJ2-1, with 11 positions matching TRBD2. Germline V gene sequence: CDR1 SNHLY, CDR2 FYNNEI. Trimming took 8 bases from V and 8 from J; bases not matched to a gene: 5. This CDR3 comprises 13 residues. CDR3 bases: TGTGCCAGCGTACGTAGCGGGAGGGATGAGCAGTTCTTC. Amino acid sequence: CASVRSGRDEQFF.

In this sample, this clonotype turned up many times. The chain couples TRBV12-3 or TRBV12-4 to TRBJ2-1; weak D call: TRBD2 (6 bases). CDR3 length: 15 amino acids. V dropped 5 bases and J dropped 0 bases, with 11 bases sitting between them. The CDR3 DNA reads TGTGCCAGCAGTCCAAAGACTAGCTCCTACAATGAGCAGTTCTTC. Translated, it gives CASSPKTSSYNEQFF.

This clonotype has only a few counts. This chain links TRBV24-1 with TRBJ2-1; 10 bases match TRBD2. V was pared by 5 bases and J by 6 bases, with 6 bases of the junction left unmatched. The germline CDR1 and CDR2 sequences are KGHDR and SFDVKD. The CDR3 extends over 15 amino acids. This CDR3 reads CATSGSGRAANEQFF. The CDR3 coding sequence is TGTGCCACCAGTGGAAGCGGGAGGGCCGCCAATGAGCAGTTCTTC.

This clonotype was observed a few times. J is TRBJ2-1 and V is TRBV12-3 or TRBV12-4; D possibly corresponds to TRBD2 (5 bases). Trimming removed 5 bases at V and 9 bases at J, with 14 bases between. The CDR3 length is 13 residues. CDR3 nucleotides: TGTGCCAGCAGTATCCAGAGGGTTGGTGAGCAGTTCTTC. The encoded protein is CASSIQRVGEQFF.

The CDR3: CASSLSQAGDTQYF. The CDR3 nucleotides are TGTGCCAGCAGTTTATCACAAGCTGGCGATACGCAGTATTTT. The V call is TRBV27, the J call TRBJ2-3; D unclear. CDR1 MNHEY and CDR2 SMNVEV come from the germline V gene (reference sequence). V was trimmed by 0 bases and J by 6 bases, leaving 10 bases between them. This CDR3 contains 14 residues.

This clonotype appeared a few times. This chain connects TRBV12-3 or TRBV12-4 to TRBJ2-1; 7 bases agree with TRBD1. The V segment lost 3 bases and the J segment 6 bases; nucleotides outside the gene matches: 11. The CDR3 is 16 amino acids. The CDR3 sequence is CASSFTIGQAINEQFF. In DNA, the CDR3 is TGTGCCAGCAGTTTTACAATAGGACAGGCCATCAATGAGCAGTTCTTC.

In this sample, this clonotype turned up a few times. The chain carries TRBV9 and TRBJ2-1, with TRBD1 matching over 8 bases. The CDR3 has 15 amino acids. Per germline, CDR1 SGDLS and CDR2 YYNGEE. V was clipped by 0 bases and J by 6 bases; unmatched bases: 5. CDR3 in amino acids: CASSVAKTGVNEQFF. CDR3 nucleotide sequence: TGTGCCAGCAGCGTAGCGAAGACAGGGGTCAATGAGCAGTTCTTC.

This clonotype came up a few times. The chain combines TRBV5-1 with TRBJ2-1, with D possibly TRBD2 on 6 matching bases. This CDR3 contains 14 residues. Germline lookup yields CDR1 SGHRS and CDR2 YFSETQ. Trimming took 1 base from V and 7 from J, leaving 12 bases between them. The DNA for the CDR3 is TGCGCCAGCAGCTTGCCGGGAGATTGGAATGAGCAGTTCTTC. Amino acids: CASSLPGDWNEQFF.

This clonotype was detected only a few times. V usage is TRBV6-1 and J usage is TRBJ2-3; 10 bases match TRBD2. CDR1 is MNHNS and CDR2 is SASEGT in the germline V gene. V lost 7 bases and J lost 5; bases outside the gene matches: 9. The CDR3 is 15 amino acids. As DNA, the CDR3 is TGTGCCAGCACCCCAGCGGGGGGGCCTAGAGATACGCAGTATTTT. This gives the protein CASTPAGGPRDTQYF.

The rearrangement joins TRBV2 to TRBJ2-3, with a possible D match to TRBD1 (6 bases). The ends were cut back, 9 bases at V and 3 bases at J, with 10 bases in the middle. Germline CDR1 and CDR2: SNHLY and FYNNEI. There are 12 residues in the CDR3. This chain's CDR3 is CARWTETDTQYF. The CDR3 nucleotides are TGTGCCAGATGGACAGAAACAGATACGCAGTATTTT.